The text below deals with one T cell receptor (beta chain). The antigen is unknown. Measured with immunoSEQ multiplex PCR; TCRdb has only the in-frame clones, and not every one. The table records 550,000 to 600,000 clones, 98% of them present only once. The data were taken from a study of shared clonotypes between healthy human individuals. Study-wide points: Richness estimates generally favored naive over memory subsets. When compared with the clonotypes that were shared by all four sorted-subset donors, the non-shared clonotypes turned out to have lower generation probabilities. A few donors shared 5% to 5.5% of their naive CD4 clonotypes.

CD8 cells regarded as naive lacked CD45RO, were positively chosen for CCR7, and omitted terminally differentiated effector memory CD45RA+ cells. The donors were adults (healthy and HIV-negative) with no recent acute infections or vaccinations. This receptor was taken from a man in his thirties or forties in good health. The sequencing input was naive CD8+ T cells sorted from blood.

The CDR3 region is CASSPPGAGDTFEAFF. The CDR3 nucleotides are TGTGCCAGCAGCCCGCCTGGGGCAGGGGATACCTTTGAAGCTTTCTTT. The chain joins TRBV7-6 to TRBJ1-1, with a weak D call TRBD1 (6 bases). The CDR3 is 16 residues long. Trimming removed 5 bases from V and 7 bases from J, with 23 bases in between. Per the germline V gene, CDR1 is SGHVS and CDR2 is FNYEAQ.